This is a list of T cell receptor beta chains from one sample in a study of early T cells in non-severe SARS-CoV-2 infection. TCRdb called the 5' RACE reads again in MiXCR, with one record for every CDR3 protein. The sample contains some 45,000 distinct CDR3 sequences, about 5.9% of which appear only once. The sequencing here drew on whole blood, taken at baseline. Receptor source: an adult who was a healthcare worker with PCR-confirmed SARS-CoV-2 infection or an uninfected control (not recorded which). Each CDR3 is given with its conserved first and last residue. D genes are given only for firm matches. Only some rows state a clone size, as once, few, many or a class for expanded clones.

clone_size	v_call	j_call	d_call	cdr3_nt	cdr3_aa
many	TRBV12-3/TRBV12-4	TRBJ1-5	TRBD1	TGTGCCAGCAGTTTAGGGGACAGGGGATGGGGTAGCAATCAGCCCCAGCATTTT	CASSLGDRGWGSNQPQHF
many	TRBV7-8	TRBJ1-6	TRBD1	TGTGCCAGCAGCCCGCAGGGGGCGGGCTCACCCCTCCACTTT	CASSPQGAGSPLHF
many	TRBV20-1	TRBJ2-1	TRBD1	TGCAGCCTTCTCCGGACAGGGGGAATAAATGAGCAGTTCTTC	CSLLRTGGINEQFF
few	TRBV2	TRBJ2-3	-	TGTGCCAGCAAGGCGGGCCCAAGCACAGATACGCAGTATTTT	CASKAGPSTDTQYF
-	TRBV18	TRBJ2-1	-	TGTGCCAGCTCGCAGGACAGCTACTCCTACAATGAGCAGTTCTTC	CASSQDSYSYNEQFF
many	TRBV6-6	TRBJ2-2	TRBD1	TGTGCCAGCAGTTACTCTCCAGGGGGAAACACCGGGGAGCTGTTTTTT	CASSYSPGGNTGELFF
-	TRBV6-2/TRBV6-3	TRBJ1-5	-	TGTGCCAGCAGCCAAGGGCTTTATCAGCCCCAGCATTTT	CASSQGLYQPQHF
many	TRBV15	TRBJ2-3	-	TGTGCCACCAGCAGGCCCACAACTACAGATACGCAGTATTTT	CATSRPTTTDTQYF
-	TRBV9	TRBJ2-3	TRBD2	TGTGCCAGCAGCGACGGGAGGACGACGCAGTATTTT	CASSDGRTTQYF
many	TRBV28	TRBJ1-1	-	TGTGCCAGCAGTCCCCCAGCGACCACTGAAGCTTTCTTT	CASSPPATTEAFF
many	TRBV20-1	TRBJ1-2	-	TGCAGTGCTAGAGGGGGGACGGAGGCTGGCTACACCTTC	CSARGGTEAGYTF
-	TRBV14	TRBJ2-7	-	TGTGCCAGCAGCCACGGGCCCACCGCGCAGTACTTC	CASSHGPTAQYF
many	TRBV29-1	TRBJ2-7	-	TGCAGCGTGGAGAACAACTCCTACGAGCAGTACTTC	CSVENNSYEQYF
many	TRBV6-2/TRBV6-3	TRBJ1-6	-	TGTGCCAGCAGCATTGGAGGTTCACCCCTCCACTTT	CASSIGGSPLHF
-	TRBV7-8	TRBJ1-2	-	TGTGCCAGCAGCTTAGGACCCAGGACGACACACGGGGGTGACTATGGCTACACCTTC	CASSLGPRTTHGGDYGYTF
-	TRBV18	TRBJ2-2	-	TGTGCCAGCTCGTCAGACAGCGGGGAGCTGTTTTTT	CASSSDSGELFF
many	TRBV28	TRBJ1-5	-	TGTGCCAGCAGCCCCCTGGTGACCGCCAATCAGCCCCAGCATTTT	CASSPLVTANQPQHF
few	TRBV4-3	TRBJ1-2	TRBD1	TGCGCCAGCAGCCAAGTCCGGACAGGGAGGGGCTATGGCTACACCTTC	CASSQVRTGRGYGYTF
-	TRBV12-3/TRBV12-4	TRBJ1-5	-	TGTGCCAGCAGTTTGCAGGGCCTCACTAGCAATCAGCCCCAGCATTTT	CASSLQGLTSNQPQHF
many	TRBV11-3	TRBJ2-2	-	TGTGCCAGCAGCTTAGTCATGGATATCGGGGAGCTGTTTTTT	CASSLVMDIGELFF
few	TRBV28	TRBJ1-6	-	TGTGCCAGCAGTTGGAAGGGATCCTATAATTCACCCCTCCACTTT	CASSWKGSYNSPLHF
many	TRBV30	TRBJ1-5	-	TGTGCCTGGAGTGTAAGTCGGGTCCTTAGCAATCAGCCCCAGCATTTT	CAWSVSRVLSNQPQHF
many	TRBV2	TRBJ1-5	-	TGTGCCAGCAGTGATGAGAGCAATCAGCCCCAGCATTTT	CASSDESNQPQHF
many	TRBV19	TRBJ1-1	-	TGTGCCAGTACCGTGGGGAACACTGAAGCTTTCTTT	CASTVGNTEAFF
many	TRBV24-1	TRBJ2-5	TRBD1	TGTGCCACCTCGACAGGGAGAGAGACCCAGTACTTC	CATSTGRETQYF
-	TRBV28	TRBJ1-1	-	TGTGCCAGCAACCGGGGCACTGAAGCTTTCTTT	CASNRGTEAFF
many	TRBV7-9	TRBJ2-1	-	TGTGCCAGCAGCTTAAGCGGGCGCAATGAGCAGTTCTTC	CASSLSGRNEQFF
many	TRBV10-1	TRBJ2-7	-	TGCGCCAGCAGCCCCCGGCCCGGGACACTGGGGGAGCAGTACTTC	CASSPRPGTLGEQYF